This T cell receptor beta chain was sequenced during a study of cytomegalovirus exposure and HLA in healthy donors. The CDR3 is 16 residues long. V trimming: 4 bases; J trimming: 2 bases; junction bases outside the gene matches: 5. CDR1 SGHVS and CDR2 FQNEAQ come from the germline V gene. The study ran its PCR with 60 Vbeta and 13 Jbeta primers. Assay: immunoSEQ multiplex PCR; the TCRdb copy retains only in-frame clones and omits some. This sample has some 110,000 clones, with over 60% found just once. Sequencing was done on a sample of PBMCs. This chain connects TRBV7-8 to TRBJ2-6, with TRBD2 matching over 7 bases. This TCR derives from a woman aged 18-30 years in good health and CMV-seropositive. In DNA, the CDR3 is TGTGCCAGCAGCTCAGAGGCGGGGGCTGGGGCCAACGTCCTGACTTTC. It yields the protein CASSSEAGAGANVLTF.